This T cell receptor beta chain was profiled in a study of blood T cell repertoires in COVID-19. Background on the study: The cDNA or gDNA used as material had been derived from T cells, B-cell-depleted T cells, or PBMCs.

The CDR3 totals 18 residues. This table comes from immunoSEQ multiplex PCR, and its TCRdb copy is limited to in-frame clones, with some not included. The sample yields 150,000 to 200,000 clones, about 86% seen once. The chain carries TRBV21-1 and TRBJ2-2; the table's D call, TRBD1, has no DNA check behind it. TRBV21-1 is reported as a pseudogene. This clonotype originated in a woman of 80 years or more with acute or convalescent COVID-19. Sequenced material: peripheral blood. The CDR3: CASSSSHRDIGDTGELFF. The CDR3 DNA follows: TGTGCCAGCAGCTCCAGCCACAGGGACATTGGGGACACCGGGGAGCTGTTTTTT.